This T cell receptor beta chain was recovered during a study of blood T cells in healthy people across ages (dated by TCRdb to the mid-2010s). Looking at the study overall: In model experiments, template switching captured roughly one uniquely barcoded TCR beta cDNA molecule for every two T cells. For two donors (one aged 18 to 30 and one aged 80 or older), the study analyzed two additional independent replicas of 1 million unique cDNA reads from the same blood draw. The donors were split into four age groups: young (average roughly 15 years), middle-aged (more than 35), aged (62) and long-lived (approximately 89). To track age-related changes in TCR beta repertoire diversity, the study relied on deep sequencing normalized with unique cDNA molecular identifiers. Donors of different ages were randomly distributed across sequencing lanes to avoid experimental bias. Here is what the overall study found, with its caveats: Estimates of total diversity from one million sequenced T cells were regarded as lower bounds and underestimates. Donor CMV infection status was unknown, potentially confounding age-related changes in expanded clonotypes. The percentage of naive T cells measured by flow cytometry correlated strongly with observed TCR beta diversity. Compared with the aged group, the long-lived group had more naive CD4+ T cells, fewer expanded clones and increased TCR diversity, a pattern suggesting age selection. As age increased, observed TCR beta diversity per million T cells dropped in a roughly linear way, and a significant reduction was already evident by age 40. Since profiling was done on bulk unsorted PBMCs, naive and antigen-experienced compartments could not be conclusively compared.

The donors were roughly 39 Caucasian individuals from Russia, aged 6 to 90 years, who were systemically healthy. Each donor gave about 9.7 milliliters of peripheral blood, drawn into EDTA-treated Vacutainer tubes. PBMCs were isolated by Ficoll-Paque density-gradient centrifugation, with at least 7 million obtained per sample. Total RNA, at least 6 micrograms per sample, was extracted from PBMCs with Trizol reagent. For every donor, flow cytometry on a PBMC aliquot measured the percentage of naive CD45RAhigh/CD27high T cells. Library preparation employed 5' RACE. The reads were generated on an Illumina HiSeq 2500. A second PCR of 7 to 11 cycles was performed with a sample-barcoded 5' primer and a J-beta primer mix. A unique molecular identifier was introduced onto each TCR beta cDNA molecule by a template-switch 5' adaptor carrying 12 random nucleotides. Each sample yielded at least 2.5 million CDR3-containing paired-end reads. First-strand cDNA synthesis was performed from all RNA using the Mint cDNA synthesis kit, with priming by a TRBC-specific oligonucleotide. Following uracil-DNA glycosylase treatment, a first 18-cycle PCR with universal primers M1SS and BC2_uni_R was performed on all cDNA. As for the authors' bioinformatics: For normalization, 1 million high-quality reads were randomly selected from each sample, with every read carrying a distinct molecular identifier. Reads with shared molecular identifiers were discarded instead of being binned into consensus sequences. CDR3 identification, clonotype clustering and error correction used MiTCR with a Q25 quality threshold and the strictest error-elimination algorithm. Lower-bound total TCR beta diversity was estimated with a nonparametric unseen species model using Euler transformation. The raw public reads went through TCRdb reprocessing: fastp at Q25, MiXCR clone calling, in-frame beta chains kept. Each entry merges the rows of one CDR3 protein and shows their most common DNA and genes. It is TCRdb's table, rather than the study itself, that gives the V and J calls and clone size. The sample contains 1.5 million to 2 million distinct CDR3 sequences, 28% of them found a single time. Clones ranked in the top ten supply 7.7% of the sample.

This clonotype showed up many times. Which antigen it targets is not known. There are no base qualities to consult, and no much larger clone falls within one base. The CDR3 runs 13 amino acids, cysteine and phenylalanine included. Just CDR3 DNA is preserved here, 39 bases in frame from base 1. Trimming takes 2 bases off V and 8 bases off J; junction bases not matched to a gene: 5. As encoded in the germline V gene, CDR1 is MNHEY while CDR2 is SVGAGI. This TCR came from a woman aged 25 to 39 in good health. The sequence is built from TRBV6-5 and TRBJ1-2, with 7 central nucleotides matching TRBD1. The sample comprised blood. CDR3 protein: CASSYDRAGGYTF. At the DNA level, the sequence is TGTGCCAGCAGTTACGACAGGGCTGGAGGCTACACCTTC.